Listed below are T cell receptor beta chains from one sample, sequenced in a study of blood T cell repertoires in COVID-19. Produced via immunoSEQ multiplex PCR; TCRdb's table is partial and in-frame only. Here the sample spans roughly 150,000 clones, roughly 85% being singletons. Sequenced material: peripheral blood. All receptors derive from a woman aged 55-69 years with COVID-19, enrolled during active disease. The CDR3 runs from the conserved cysteine through the conserved F or W. D genes are given only for firm matches. Rows give clone size only sometimes, using once, few, many, or a class for an expanded clone.

>-|TRBV28|-|15|TRBJ1-6
CASSVDRWGNSPLHF
TGTGCCAGCAGTGTAGACAGGTGGGGGAATTCACCCCTCCACTTT
>-|TRBV29-1|TRBD1|13|TRBJ1-1
CSARTGLNTEAFF
TGCAGCGCCAGGACAGGCTTGAACACTGAAGCTTTCTTT
>-|TRBV19|-|13|TRBJ2-7
CASSGAAYYEQYF
TGTGCCAGTAGTGGGGCAGCCTACTACGAGCAGTACTTC
>-|TRBV12-2|-|18|TRBJ1-5
CASRSRLGADPSNQPQHF
TGTGCAAGTCGCTCAAGGCTGGGGGCCGACCCATCCAATCAGCCCCAGCATTTT
>-|TRBV12-3/TRBV12-4|-|13|TRBJ1-6
CASSLQNNSPLHF
TGTGCCAGCAGTTTACAGAATAATTCACCCCTCCACTTT
>-|TRBV2|TRBD1|15|TRBJ2-1
CASRIPGTGNNEQFF
TGTGCCAGCAGGATACCCGGGACAGGGAACAATGAGCAGTTCTTC
>-|TRBV27|-|13|TRBJ2-3
CASTLGGTDTQYF
TGTGCCAGCACCCTAGGGGGCACAGATACGCAGTATTTT
>few|TRBV30|-|13|TRBJ1-2
CAWFPDTNYGYTF
TGTGCCTGGTTCCCGGACACTAACTATGGCTACACCTTC
>-|TRBV10-3|-|17|TRBJ2-4
CAISDIGGRSAKNIQYF
TGTGCCATCAGTGACATTGGGGGGAGGTCGGCCAAAAACATTCAGTACTTC
>-|TRBV7-6|-|15|TRBJ1-6
CASSLLAGTGSPLHF
TGTGCCAGCAGTCTCCTAGCAGGAACCGGTTCACCCCTCCACTTT